These T cell receptor beta chains were read from a single sample in a study of blood T cell repertoires in COVID-19. Libraries were prepared by immunoSEQ multiplex PCR; TCRdb keeps only in-frame clonotypes and omits some of them. This table holds roughly 40,000 clones, roughly 89% found once. Sequenced material: peripheral blood. Receptor source: a human donor in a cohort sampled during active COVID-19. Each CDR3 is given with its conserved first and last residue. A D gene is named only where the DNA matches it firmly. For some rows the clone size is stated as once, few or many, or as a class when expanded; others skip it.

j_gene	len	d_gene	v_gene	abundance	CDR3nt	CDR3aa
TRBJ1-2	15	NA	TRBV5-1	NA	TGCGCCAGCAGCGAACAGGGATTAAATAACTATGGCTACACCTTC	CASSEQGLNNYGYTF
TRBJ2-7	15	NA	TRBV27	NA	TGTGCCAGCAGTTTCGCCTTTGGCAAGTACTACGAGCAGTACTTC	CASSFAFGKYYEQYF
TRBJ2-3	15	NA	TRBV29-1	NA	TGCAGCGCTGGGCCAGGGATAGTGGGCACAGATACGCAGTATTTT	CSAGPGIVGTDTQYF
TRBJ1-6	15	TRBD1	TRBV6-5	NA	TGTGCCAGCAGTTACTCGCAGGGGGAGAATTCACCCCTCCACTTT	CASSYSQGENSPLHF
TRBJ2-2	16	TRBD1	TRBV4-1	few	TGCGCCAGCAGCCAAGTCATCACAGGGGAATCCGGGGAGCTGTTTTTT	CASSQVITGESGELFF
TRBJ2-7	16	NA	TRBV7-7	NA	TGTGCCAGCAGCTTAGGGCCCCCAGGACTTTCCTACGAGCAGTACTTC	CASSLGPPGLSYEQYF
TRBJ2-3	17	TRBD2	TRBV7-9	NA	TGTGCCAGCAGCCCGCGGACTAGCGGGCTTAGCACAGATACGCAGTATTTT	CASSPRTSGLSTDTQYF
TRBJ2-2	17	NA	TRBV6-2/TRBV6-3	NA	TGTGCCAGCAGTCAATCCCCGGGACTTATCAACCCCGGGGAGCTGTTTTTT	CASSQSPGLINPGELFF
TRBJ1-5	13	TRBD1	TRBV27	NA	TGTGCCAGCCGGGACAGGCCGAATCAGCCCCAGCATTTT	CASRDRPNQPQHF
TRBJ1-1	14	NA	TRBV2	NA	TGTGCCAGCAGTGCCGGGACTGTGAACACTGAAGCTTTCTTT	CASSAGTVNTEAFF
TRBJ2-7	13	NA	TRBV27	NA	TGTGCCAGCAGTTTGGTTGAGGGGGGGGAGCAGTACTTC	CASSLVEGGEQYF
TRBJ1-1	13	TRBD1	TRBV19	NA	TGTGCCAGTAGTGACAGGGGAAGGACTGAAGCTTTCTTT	CASSDRGRTEAFF
TRBJ1-2	15	TRBD1	TRBV28	NA	TGTGCCAGCAGCTCACTGGACAGGGGGCATGGTGGCTACACCTTC	CASSSLDRGHGGYTF
TRBJ1-5	18	TRBD1	TRBV4-1	NA	TGCGCCAGCAGCCGAAACCCTTTAAGACAGGGGGGCAATCAGCCCCAGCATTTT	CASSRNPLRQGGNQPQHF
TRBJ1-1	14	NA	TRBV19	few	TGTGCCAGTAGTATCCCAGGGTCGAACACTGAAGCTTTCTTT	CASSIPGSNTEAFF
TRBJ2-7	12	NA	TRBV28	NA	TGTGCCAGCAGTTCAGGGAAGTCTGGGCAGTACTTC	CASSSGKSGQYF
TRBJ2-7	14	TRBD1	TRBV27	NA	TGTGCCAGCAGTTTATGGACAGGCTCCTACGAGCAGTACTTC	CASSLWTGSYEQYF
TRBJ2-7	15	TRBD1	TRBV6-5	NA	TGTGCCAGCAGTTACATTGGGACAGGCTCCTACGAGCAGTACTTC	CASSYIGTGSYEQYF
TRBJ2-7	14	TRBD1	TRBV19	NA	TGTGCCAGTAGTTCCCGGGACAGGCTCCACGAGCAGTACTTC	CASSSRDRLHEQYF
TRBJ1-5	14	NA	TRBV2	NA	TGTGCCAGCGACCCGGGGGGTGGCAATCAGCCCCAGCATTTT	CASDPGGGNQPQHF
TRBJ2-6	14	NA	TRBV2	NA	TGTGCCAGCAGTAGAGCTTCTGGGGCCAACGTCCTGACTTTC	CASSRASGANVLTF
TRBJ2-7	15	TRBD2	TRBV6-2/TRBV6-3	NA	TGTGCCAGCAGTAACGCACTAGCGGGAGGCCACGAGCAGTACTTC	CASSNALAGGHEQYF
TRBJ2-7	19	TRBD2	TRBV7-9	NA	TGTGCCAGCAGCTTAGTTATAGGTCAGGGACTAGAGATACGCTACGAGCAGTACTTC	CASSLVIGQGLEIRYEQYF
TRBJ2-5	14	NA	TRBV27	NA	TGTGCCAGCAGTCCTCTAGCGATTCAAGAGACCCAGTACTTC	CASSPLAIQETQYF
TRBJ1-6	16	TRBD1	TRBV19	NA	TGTGCCAGTACCTTGGGACAGGGGATCGCAAATTCACCCCTCCACTTT	CASTLGQGIANSPLHF
TRBJ2-3	17	TRBD2	TRBV9	NA	TGTGCCAGCAGTCCCGGATGGCTAGCGGGAGGCGCAGATACGCAGTATTTT	CASSPGWLAGGADTQYF
TRBJ2-3	14	TRBD1	TRBV9	NA	TGTGCCAGCAGCCCCCAGGGGGGCACAGATACGCAGTATTTT	CASSPQGGTDTQYF
TRBJ1-4	14	TRBD1	TRBV5-1	NA	TGCGCCAGCAGCTCGCAGGGGGTTAGTGAAAAACTGTTTTTT	CASSSQGVSEKLFF
TRBJ1-5	13	NA	TRBV6-5	few	TGTGCCAGCAGTTACGGGCCTCATCAGCCCCAGCATTTT	CASSYGPHQPQHF
TRBJ1-1	16	NA	TRBV18	NA	TGTGCCAGCTCACAGTTGGACCGGGGTTGGGACACTGAAGCTTTCTTT	CASSQLDRGWDTEAFF
TRBJ2-7	15	TRBD2	TRBV6-1	once	TGTGCCAGCAGTGAGGCCGGGACTAGCGGCTACGAGCAGTACTTC	CASSEAGTSGYEQYF
TRBJ2-1	15	NA	TRBV6-1	NA	TGTGCCAGCAGTGAAGGGGGAGGCGCCTACAATGAGCAGTTCTTC	CASSEGGGAYNEQFF
TRBJ2-1	16	NA	TRBV18	once	TGTGCCAGCTCACCCGAGGCGGTGAGATCCTACAATGAGCAGTTCTTC	CASSPEAVRSYNEQFF
TRBJ1-2	14	NA	TRBV6-1	NA	TGTGCCAGCAGTGAACGCGGGGTAATCTATGGCTACACCTTC	CASSERGVIYGYTF
TRBJ1-2	14	TRBD1	TRBV10-3	NA	TGTGCCATCAGCGGCGGACAGGGGGCCCATGGCTACACCTTC	CAISGGQGAHGYTF
TRBJ2-5	12	NA	TRBV7-2	NA	TGTGCCAGCAGCTTAGACTATCGGACCCAGTACTTC	CASSLDYRTQYF
TRBJ2-2	15	NA	TRBV7-2	NA	TGTGCCAGCAGCCTAGCGGGACAGGGGACCGGGGAGCTGTTTTTT	CASSLAGQGTGELFF
TRBJ1-1	15	TRBD1	TRBV3-1/TRBV3-2	NA	TGTGCCAGCAGCAACAGGGGATTGGGGAACACTGAAGCTTTCTTT	CASSNRGLGNTEAFF
TRBJ2-5	14	NA	TRBV4-1	NA	TGCGCCAGCAGCCCTGACCAGGAACAAGAGACCCAGTACTTC	CASSPDQEQETQYF
TRBJ2-7	14	NA	TRBV30	NA	TGTGCCTGGAGTGCACGGCGGGGGCTCGCCGAGCAGTACTTC	CAWSARRGLAEQYF
TRBJ2-1	15	TRBD2	TRBV4-3	NA	TGCGCCAGCAGCCAAGTAGCGGGAATATACAATGAGCAGTTCTTC	CASSQVAGIYNEQFF
TRBJ2-7	17	TRBD1	TRBV7-2	NA	TGTGCCAGCAGCTTAGGACTGGGCAGGGGGCGATCCTACGAGCAGTACTTC	CASSLGLGRGRSYEQYF
TRBJ2-7	15	NA	TRBV30	NA	TGTGCCTGGAGTCCACAACCGGGACACACATACGAGCAGTACTTC	CAWSPQPGHTYEQYF
TRBJ2-2	17	TRBD2	TRBV18	NA	TGTGCCAGCTCACCACCTTGGACTAGCGGGAGGACCGGGGAGCTGTTTTTT	CASSPPWTSGRTGELFF
TRBJ2-5	16	NA	TRBV21-1	NA	TGTGCCAGCAGCAAAGGTCCTAGACTTTACCAAGAGACCCAGTACTTC	CASSKGPRLYQETQYF
TRBJ2-2	15	TRBD2	TRBV2	NA	TGTGCCAGCAGGAATAGCGGGGGGCTCGCCGGGGAGCTGTTTTTT	CASRNSGGLAGELFF
TRBJ1-2	15	NA	TRBV7-9	NA	TGTGCCAGCAGCTTAGACACAGGGATGGGGTATGGCTACACCTTC	CASSLDTGMGYGYTF
TRBJ2-1	14	NA	TRBV6-4	NA	TGTGCCAGCAGTGAGTTCTCTTCCTACAATGAGCAGTTCTTC	CASSEFSSYNEQFF
TRBJ1-6	15	NA	TRBV15	NA	TGTGCCACCAGCAGAGACAGGGGCTATAATTCACCCCTCCACTTT	CATSRDRGYNSPLHF
TRBJ1-4	13	NA	TRBV5-8	NA	TGTGCCAGCCAGGGTGCAACTAATGAAAAACTGTTTTTT	CASQGATNEKLFF
TRBJ2-7	13	NA	TRBV19	once	TGTGCCAGTAGTGTGGCAGGGGGGTACGAGCAGTACTTC	CASSVAGGYEQYF
TRBJ1-3	14	NA	TRBV28	NA	TGTGCCAGCAGTTTCCAGGGCCCTGGAAACACCATATATTTT	CASSFQGPGNTIYF
TRBJ2-5	15	TRBD2	TRBV5-6	NA	TGTGCCAGCAGCTTGGTTGCGGGAGCGTGGGAGACCCAGTACTTC	CASSLVAGAWETQYF
TRBJ1-1	15	NA	TRBV30	NA	TGTGCCTGGAGCCCGCAGGATGGTAGGAACACTGAAGCTTTCTTT	CAWSPQDGRNTEAFF
TRBJ1-3	13	TRBD1	TRBV30	NA	TGTGCCTGGGACAGGGGGAAACCGAACACCATATATTTT	CAWDRGKPNTIYF
TRBJ2-3	15	TRBD2	TRBV6-5	NA	TGTGCCAGCTCCCGACTAGCGGGGGGCACAGATACGCAGTATTTT	CASSRLAGGTDTQYF
TRBJ2-7	13	TRBD1	TRBV5-1	NA	TGCGCCAGCAGAAGGGACAGTACCTACGAGCAGTACTTC	CASRRDSTYEQYF